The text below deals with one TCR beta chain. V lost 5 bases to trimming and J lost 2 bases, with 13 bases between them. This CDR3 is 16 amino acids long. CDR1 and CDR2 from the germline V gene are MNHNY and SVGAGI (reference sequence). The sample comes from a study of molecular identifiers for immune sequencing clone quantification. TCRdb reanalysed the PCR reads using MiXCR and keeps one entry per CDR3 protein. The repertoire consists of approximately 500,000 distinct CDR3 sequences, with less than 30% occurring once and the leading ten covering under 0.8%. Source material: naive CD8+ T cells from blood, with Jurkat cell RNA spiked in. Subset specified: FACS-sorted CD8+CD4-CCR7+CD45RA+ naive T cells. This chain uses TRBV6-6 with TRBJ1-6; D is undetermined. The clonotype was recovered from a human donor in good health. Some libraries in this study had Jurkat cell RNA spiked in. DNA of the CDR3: TGTGCCAGCAGTCCGACATTGGTGGCCTATAATTCACCCCTCCACTTT. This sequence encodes CASSPTLVAYNSPLHF.